The T cell receptor (beta chain) described here comes from a study of blood T cell repertoires in COVID-19. On the study more broadly: Samples came from the United States, Italy and Spain, spanning acute and convalescent COVID-19.

The CDR3 has 14 residues. Looked up from germline, CDR1 is GTSNPN and CDR2 is SVGIG (reference sequence). V shed 3 bases, J shed 2 bases, and the junction held 3 bases outside the gene matches. The participants were between about 18 and 89 years old and came from about two dozen US areas. In the authors' methods: Researchers report that nucleated cell counts were estimated from reference gene primer amplification. This table comes from immunoSEQ multiplex PCR, and its TCRdb copy is limited to in-frame clones, with some not included. V and J calls and clone size come straight from that table; D and trimming were deduced from the DNA. The data contain about 290,000 clones, roughly 90% of them singletons.

The TCR comes from a woman in her 40s who had recovered from COVID-19. The genes are TRBV30 and TRBJ2-1; 8 bases map to TRBD2. Specimen: PBMCs or T cells enriched from blood (not recorded which). CDR3 bases: TGTGCCTGGAGGAAGCGGGGGCCCTACAATGAGCAGTTCTTC. It translates to CAWRKRGPYNEQFF.